The 30 T cell receptor beta chains in this list originate from one sample, sequenced in a study of T-cell memory formation after mild COVID-19. TCRdb re-derived calls from the 5' RACE reads in MiXCR, one entry per CDR3 protein. The table lists approximately 390,000 distinct CDR3 sequences, about 17% of them singletons, with approximately 21% in the top ten. The sample taken for sequencing was PBMCs or a T cell subset sorted from them (not recorded which). The receptor source for this set is a man aged 18 to 30 who had mild COVID-19 (a few samples of this study predate the infection). Cell type and time point are not known.

In its sample, this clonotype was seen many times. This chain uses TRBV10-3 with TRBJ2-7, with D perhaps matching TRBD2 (6 bases). The CDR3 loop spans 13 amino acids. Per the germline V gene, CDR1 is ENHRY and CDR2 is SYGVKD. V gave up 4 bases and J gave up 4 bases, with 11 bases separating them. The CDR3 spells CAISAGEAYEQYF. CDR3 DNA: TGTGCCATCAGTGCGGGGGAGGCGTACGAGCAGTACTTC.

This clonotype has more than one count but fewer than ten. The chain employs TRBV7-9 and TRBJ2-7; D ambiguous. The CDR3 runs 12 residues. Germline lookup yields CDR1 SEHNR and CDR2 FQNEAQ (reference sequence). The V end was cut by 6 bases, the J end by 5 bases, with 11 bases between. The CDR3: CASSWGRDEQYV. The CDR3, as DNA: TGTGCCAGCAGTTGGGGTCGGGACGAGCAGTACGTC.

The chain uses TRBV7-2 and TRBJ2-5, with 8 bases identical to TRBD2. V lost 0 bases, J lost 5 bases, and 11 bases stayed unmatched. The CDR3 is made up of 17 amino acids. Germline assignment: CDR1 SGHTA and CDR2 FQGNSA. This CDR3 reads CASSLAPGAGGVETQYF. CDR3 in DNA: TGTGCCAGCAGCTTAGCGCCTGGGGCGGGGGGAGTGGAGACCCAGTACTTC.

This clonotype showed up just a few times. The genes are TRBV11-3 and TRBJ2-3, with D perhaps matching TRBD1 (6 bases). CDR3 length equals 18 residues. Trimming took 3 bases from V and 2 from J, leaving 21 bases between them. Germline loops: CDR1 SGHNT, CDR2 YENEEA. The CDR3 nucleotides are TGTGCCAGCAGCTTGGGAAGATGGGGGCCTTCTCCCACAGATACGCAGTATTTT. As protein: CASSLGRWGPSPTDTQYF.

This clonotype was found a few times. This chain uses TRBV12-3 or TRBV12-4 with TRBJ2-7; TRBD2 aligns across 8 bases. V shed 3 bases and J 7 bases; nucleotides not matched to a gene: 5. This CDR3 is 13 amino acids long. CDR3: CASSFGGDREQYV. For the CDR3, the DNA is TGTGCCAGCAGTTTCGGGGGGGATCGAGAGCAGTACGTC.

This clonotype has only a few counts. The chain couples TRBV2 to TRBJ2-3, with 7 bases identical to TRBD1. Germline CDR1 reads SNHLY; CDR2 reads FYNNEI. With 6 bases clipped from V and 12 bases from J, the junction kept 9 bases outside the gene matches. The CDR3 totals 12 residues. The CDR3 sequence is CASRGDSYHQYF. The CDR3 bases are TGTGCCAGCAGAGGGGACAGTTATCATCAGTATTTT.

This clonotype came up a few times. The rearrangement links TRBV14 to TRBJ2-3, with 9 positions matching TRBD2. The CDR3 length is 17 residues. Germline V gives CDR1 SGHDN, CDR2 FVKESK. V dropped 4 bases and J dropped 4; count of bases not matched to a gene: 12. The CDR3 DNA reads TGTGCCAGCAGCCCACCCGAGGGCGGGGGGGCATCAGATACGCAGTATTTT. Amino acids: CASSPPEGGGASDTQYF. The whole variable domain, filled in from reference TRBV14 and TRBJ2-3, reads EAGVTQFPSHSVIEKGQTVTLRCDPISGHDNLYWYRRVMGKEIKFLLHFVKESKQDESGMPNNRFLAERTGGTYSTLKVQPAELEDSGVYFCASSPPEGGGASDTQYFGPGTRLTVL.

Only a few counts were recorded for this clonotype. This chain uses TRBV20-1 with TRBJ2-5, with 7 bases matching TRBD1. Germline CDR1 and CDR2: DFQATT and SNEGSKA (reference sequence). V was clipped by 5 bases and J by 4 bases; unmatched bases: 13. The CDR3 length is 15 residues. The CDR3 spells CSAVPQDRLGETQYF. Here the CDR3 DNA reads TGCAGTGCTGTCCCCCAGGACAGGTTGGGAGAGACCCAGTACTTC.

This clonotype was recorded a few times. The chain joins TRBV12-3 or TRBV12-4 to TRBJ1-2; 7 positions agree with TRBD1. The V and J ends lost 3 bases and 9 bases, in that order; junction bases with no gene match: 7. The length of the CDR3 is 13 residues. Here the CDR3 reads CASSLTGFLRYTF. The CDR3 bases are TGTGCCAGCAGTTTGACAGGGTTCTTGCGCTACACCTTC.

This clonotype was detected many times. The chain joins TRBV6-5 to TRBJ2-1; TRBD1 aligns across 7 bases. V lost 2 bases, J lost 3 bases, and 7 bases stayed unmatched. This CDR3 contains 16 residues. Germline V gene data show CDR1 as MNHEY and CDR2 as SVGAGI. CDR3 amino acids: CASSYGSDRFYNEQFF. The CDR3 nucleotides are TGTGCCAGCAGTTACGGTTCGGACAGGTTCTACAATGAGCAGTTCTTC.

This clonotype was counted a few times. This chain joins TRBV5-1 and TRBJ1-2; D remains ambiguous. Deletions cut 2 bases from V and 0 bases from J, with 8 bases between. Germline V gene data show CDR1 as SGHRS and CDR2 as YFSETQ. This CDR3 region has 14 residues. The CDR3 sequence is CASSLETPNYGYTF. The CDR3 bases are TGCGCCAGCAGCTTAGAGACACCTAACTATGGCTACACCTTC.

The J gene is TRBJ2-3, the V gene TRBV7-9, with D possibly TRBD2 on 5 matching bases. Germline CDR1 SEHNR, CDR2 FQNEAQ (reference sequence). V lost 1 base, J lost 8 bases, and 19 bases lay in between. The CDR3 consists of 16 residues. The CDR3 protein is CASSLGVASSIGTQYF. CDR3 DNA sequence: TGTGCCAGCAGCTTAGGGGTGGCTAGCTCGATCGGTACGCAGTATTTT.

In this sample, this clonotype turned up many times. The chain has TRBV12-3 or TRBV12-4 and TRBJ1-3, with D tentatively TRBD1 (6 bases). The CDR3 spans 14 residues. Trimming removed 8 bases from V and 2 bases from J, with 13 bases in between. CDR3 residues: CASDRRNPGNTIYF. DNA of the CDR3: TGTGCCAGCGACAGGAGAAACCCTGGAAACACCATATATTTT.

This clonotype was recorded at least ten times. This chain uses TRBV4-1 with TRBJ2-7, with D unclear. The CDR3 is 13 residues long. V was cut by 4 bases and J by 3 bases, with 10 bases left in between. Germline-derived CDR1 and CDR2 are MGHRA and YSYEKL. The CDR3 reads CASSRSVHYEQYF. CDR3 in DNA: TGCGCCAGCAGCCGGAGCGTACACTACGAGCAGTACTTC.

This clonotype was counted ten times or more. This chain connects TRBV5-1 to TRBJ1-3; 7 bases line up with TRBD1. This CDR3 contains 15 residues. Germline lookup yields CDR1 SGHRS and CDR2 YFSETQ. The J segment lost 4 bases and the V segment lost 0 bases, leaving 4 bases of the junction unmatched. The DNA of the CDR3 is TGCGCCAGCAGCTTGGACAGGGGAGCCGGAAACACCATATATTTT. Protein: CASSLDRGAGNTIYF. The full variable domain, in which reference TRBV5-1 and TRBJ1-3 provide the parts outside the CDR3, is KAGVTQTPRYLIKTRGQQVTLSCSPISGHRSVSWYQQTPGQGLQFLFEYFSETQRNKGNFPGRFSGRQFSNSRSEMNVSTLELGDSALYLCASSLDRGAGNTIYFGEGSWLTVV.

The chain is built from TRBV7-2 and TRBJ2-3; TRBD2 agrees at 14 bases. CDR1 and CDR2 from the germline V gene are SGHTA and FQGNSA. The CDR3 is made up of 17 amino acids. V dropped 5 bases and J dropped 3; count of bases not matched to a gene: 7. The CDR3 DNA is TGTGCCAGCAGCCCAAGGCGACTAGCGGGGGGGACAGATACGCAGTATTTT. It specifies CASSPRRLAGGTDTQYF. Full variable domain (outside the CDR3, taken from reference TRBV7-2 and TRBJ2-3): GAGVSQSPSNKVTEKGKDVELRCDPISGHTALYWYRQSLGQGLEFLIYFQGNSAPDKSGLPSDRFSAERTGGSVSTLTIQRTQQEDSAVYLCASSPRRLAGGTDTQYFGPGTRLTVL.

This clonotype was counted only a few times. The chain recombines TRBV7-2 with TRBJ1-4, with TRBD1 matching over 7 bases. The length of the CDR3 is 16 residues. CDR1 SGHTA and CDR2 FQGNSA come from the germline V gene. J was trimmed by 4 bases and V by 1 base; bases with no gene match: 6. CDR3 in DNA: TGTGCCAGCAGCTTAGTAGGGGGCGCCGTTAATGAAAAACTGTTTTTT. It encodes CASSLVGGAVNEKLFF.

This clonotype was seen only a few times. This sequence joins TRBV7-9 and TRBJ2-5; 9 bases map to TRBD1. V was clipped by 5 bases and J by 7 bases; unmatched bases: 8. The CDR3 length is 14 residues. Germline CDR1 is SEHNR and CDR2 is FQNEAQ (reference sequence). In nucleotides, the CDR3 is TGTGCCAGCAGCGGGACAGGGACCGGGGGGACCCAGTACTTC. It yields the protein CASSGTGTGGTQYF.

This clonotype came up many times. This chain links TRBV28 with TRBJ2-2; D is perhaps TRBD1 or TRBD2 (6 bases each). CDR1 is MDHEN and CDR2 is SYDVKM in the germline V gene. V lost 3 bases and J 7 bases, leaving 15 bases between the germline ends. The CDR3 contains 15 residues. Here the CDR3 DNA reads TGTGCCAGCAGTTTGACTGACCGGGGGCTCGGGGAGCTGTTTTTT. Translated: CASSLTDRGLGELFF.

The gene calls are TRBV19 and TRBJ1-1; perhaps TRBD1 as D (5 bases). V was shortened by 3 bases and J by 1 base, with 9 bases between the two germline ends. The CDR3 loop spans 14 amino acids. Germline assignment: CDR1 LNHDA and CDR2 SQIVND (reference sequence). CDR3 residues: CASSIYRGNTEAFF. The DNA of the CDR3 is TGTGCCAGTAGTATCTATAGGGGGAACACTGAAGCTTTCTTT.

This rearrangement joins TRBV7-8 to TRBJ1-5; the D gene is possibly TRBD1 (6 bases). The CDR3 runs to 16 residues. The V gene lost 4 bases and the J gene lost 11 bases, with 24 bases spanning the gap. The germline V gene has CDR1 SGHVS and CDR2 FQNEAQ. CDR3 DNA sequence: TGTGCCAGCAGCTCCCTAGGGGGAACACTTTCCGGGGCCCAGCATTTT. Translation gives CASSSLGGTLSGAQHF.

The genes are TRBV14 and TRBJ2-3; D unresolved. The CDR3 extends over 14 amino acids. V gave up 5 bases and J gave up 6 bases, with 15 bases separating them. Germline V gives CDR1 SGHDN, CDR2 FVKESK. The CDR3 protein is CASSKHNQMDTQYF. The CDR3 nucleotides are TGTGCCAGCAGCAAACATAACCAGATGGATACGCAGTATTTT.

This clonotype was seen a few times. The chain couples TRBV12-3 or TRBV12-4 to TRBJ2-4, with D unresolved. The germline V and J ends were trimmed by 6 bases and 5 bases, with 8 bases remaining between them. The CDR3 is made up of 12 amino acids. CDR3 protein: CASRIVENIQYF. DNA for the CDR3: TGTGCCAGCAGGATCGTGGAAAACATTCAGTACTTC.

This clonotype has more than one count but fewer than ten. The J gene is TRBJ1-1, the V gene TRBV5-1; D is ambiguous. Trimming took 0 bases from V and 4 from J, leaving 13 bases between them. This CDR3 spans 15 amino acids. Per the germline V gene, CDR1 is SGHRS and CDR2 is YFSETQ. In nucleotides, the CDR3 is TGCGCCAGCAGCTTGGGTTCCGGTTGGATCACTGAAGCTTTCTTT. It codes for CASSLGSGWITEAFF.

This clonotype was seen a handful of times. The CDR3 loop reads CASSFRKKGAKNIQYF. CDR3 DNA: TGTGCCAGCAGCTTTAGAAAAAAAGGGGCCAAAAACATTCAGTACTTC. The chain links TRBV7-8 to TRBJ2-4; D unclear. CDR1 and CDR2 from the germline V gene are SGHVS and FQNEAQ. The length of the CDR3 is 16 residues. Trimming left V 3 bases short and J 1 base short, with 13 bases between.

This clonotype was observed a few times. The chain combines TRBV7-2 with TRBJ2-5; 7 bases agree with TRBD2. With 5 bases clipped from V and 9 bases from J, the junction kept 12 bases outside the gene matches. Germline V CDR1 and CDR2: SGHTA, FQGNSA. This CDR3 region has 14 residues. CDR3 sequence reads: CASSPLAREGAQYF. CDR3 coding DNA: TGTGCCAGCAGCCCACTAGCGCGGGAAGGGGCCCAGTACTTC.

This clonotype was counted only a few times. This chain links TRBV2 with TRBJ1-1; 9 nucleotides agree with TRBD1. This CDR3 comprises 15 residues. After removal of 4 bases from V and 6 bases from J, the junction contained 9 bases not matched to a gene. CDR1 is SNHLY and CDR2 is FYNNEI in the germline V gene. CDR3 protein: CASSGRDRAGSEAFF. CDR3 nucleotides: TGTGCCAGCAGTGGCCGGGACAGGGCTGGATCTGAAGCTTTCTTT.

This clonotype occurred a few times. CDR3 nucleotide sequence: TGTGCCAGCAGCTTCGGACAGGGAGGCGAGCAGTACTTC. It encodes CASSFGQGGEQYF. The rearrangement joins TRBV7-3 to TRBJ2-7, with TRBD1 identical over 8 bases. V gave up 3 bases and J gave up 6 bases; unmatched junction bases: 4. The CDR3 has 13 amino acids. CDR1 SGHTA and CDR2 FQGTGA come from the germline V gene. Variable domain in full (rest from reference TRBV7-3 and TRBJ2-7): GAGVSQTPSNKVTEKGKYVELRCDPISGHTALYWYRQSLGQGPEFLIYFQGTGAADDSGLPNDRFFAVRPEGSVSTLKIQRTERGDSAVYLCASSFGQGGEQYFGPGTRLTVT.

This clonotype was recorded a few times. The CDR3 bases are TGCGCCAGCAGCTTGGTCCCGCCGGCAGACGATTCACCCCTCCACTTT. Its protein is CASSLVPPADDSPLHF. The chain uses TRBV5-1 and TRBJ1-6; unclear D gene. The CDR3 runs 16 residues. Germline loops: CDR1 SGHRS, CDR2 YFSETQ. With 0 bases removed from V and 8 bases from J, the gap between germline ends came to 15 bases.

This rearrangement joins TRBV7-2 to TRBJ2-3; 10 nucleotides match TRBD1. Germline V lookup: CDR1 SGHTA, CDR2 FQGNSA. The CDR3 length is 15 residues. Unmatched junction bases numbered 4, after V lost 2 bases and J lost 5 bases. The CDR3 loop is CASSLRGQGVDTQYF. The CDR3 DNA follows: TGTGCCAGCAGCTTAAGAGGACAGGGGGTAGATACGCAGTATTTT.